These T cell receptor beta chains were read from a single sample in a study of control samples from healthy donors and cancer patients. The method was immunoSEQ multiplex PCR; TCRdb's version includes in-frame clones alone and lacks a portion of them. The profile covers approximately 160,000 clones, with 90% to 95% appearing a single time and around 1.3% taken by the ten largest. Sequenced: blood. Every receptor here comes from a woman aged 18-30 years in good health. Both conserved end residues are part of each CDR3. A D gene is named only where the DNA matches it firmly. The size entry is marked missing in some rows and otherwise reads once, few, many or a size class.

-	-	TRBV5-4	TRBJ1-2	TGTGCCAGCACCCTAGGCGGCAGCTACTATGGCTACACCTTC	CASTLGGSYYGYTF
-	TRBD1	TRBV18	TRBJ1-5	TGTGCCAGCTCTCCTGGGACAGGTAACCAGCCCCAGCATTTT	CASSPGTGNQPQHF
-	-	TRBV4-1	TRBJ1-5	TGCGCCAGCAGCCAAAGAGTAGGGAGAAGCAATCAGCCCCAGCATTTT	CASSQRVGRSNQPQHF
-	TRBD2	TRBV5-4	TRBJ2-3	TGTGCCAGCAGCTTGGTTAAGTCTAGCGGGGGCACAGATACGCAGTATTTT	CASSLVKSSGGTDTQYF
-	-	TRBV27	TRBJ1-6	TGTGCCAGCAGTTTCATCGGGCAGAATAATTCACCCCTCCACTTT	CASSFIGQNNSPLHF
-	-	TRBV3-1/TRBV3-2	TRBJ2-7	TGTGCCAGCAGCCGACTTAGCGGAACTTTCGAGCAGTACTTC	CASSRLSGTFEQYF
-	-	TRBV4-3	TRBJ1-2	TGCGCCAGCAGCCAAGATTACGGCACTTTTAACTATGGCTACACCTTC	CASSQDYGTFNYGYTF
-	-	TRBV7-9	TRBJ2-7	TGTGCCAGCAGCTTCGGAGGAGGAGCCTCCTACGAGCAGTACTTC	CASSFGGGASYEQYF
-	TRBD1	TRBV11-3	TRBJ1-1	TGTGCCAGCAGCTTAGACCCCAGCCGACAGGGGCACACTGAAGCTTTCTTT	CASSLDPSRQGHTEAFF
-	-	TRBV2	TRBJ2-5	TGTGCCAGCAGTGAAGACTTAACCCCCCAAGAGACCCAGTACTTC	CASSEDLTPQETQYF
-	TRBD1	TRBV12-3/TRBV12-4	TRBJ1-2	TGTGCCAGCACCCGACAGGGGGGAGAGGGCTACACCTTC	CASTRQGGEGYTF
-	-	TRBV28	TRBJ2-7	TGTGCCATGGCCCCCTCAGCGGGCCTCAACGAGCAGTACTTC	CAMAPSAGLNEQYF
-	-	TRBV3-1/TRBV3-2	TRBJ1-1	TGTGCCAGCAGCCATTCCAGGACAGAAGCTTTCTTT	CASSHSRTEAFF
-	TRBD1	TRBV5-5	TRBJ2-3	TGTGCCAGCAGCCCTCGGACAGGGGCCGCACGTCAGGAGCAGTATTTT	CASSPRTGAARQEQYF
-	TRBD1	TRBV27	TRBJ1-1	TGTGCCAGCAGTTCCATGGACAGGGAGAGGAGCACTGAAGCTTTCTTT	CASSSMDRERSTEAFF
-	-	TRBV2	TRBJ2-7	TGTGCCAGCAGTGAAGGCCGGGACATAATATACGAGCAGTACTTC	CASSEGRDIIYEQYF
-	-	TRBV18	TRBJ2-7	TGTGCCAGCTCACCAACCCGGGCAGGAATGAACGAGCAGTACTTC	CASSPTRAGMNEQYF
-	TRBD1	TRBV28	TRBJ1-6	TGTGCCAGCAGTTTACCCCGGGGAGGGGGCGCGAATTCACCCCTCCACTTT	CASSLPRGGGANSPLHF
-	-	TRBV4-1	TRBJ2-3	TGCGCCAGCAGCCAAGATGTAATAGCGGGCACAGATACGCAGTATTTT	CASSQDVIAGTDTQYF
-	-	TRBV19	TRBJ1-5	TGTGCCAGTACCGTCAGTGGGGGTAGGGAAGACCAGCATTTT	CASTVSGGREDQHF
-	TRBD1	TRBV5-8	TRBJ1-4	TGTGCCAGCAGCGGTCCGGGACAGTATAATGAAAAACTGTTTTTT	CASSGPGQYNEKLFF
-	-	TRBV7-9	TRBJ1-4	TGTGCCAGCACCAAAGGGGACCCTGGATTGGATGAAAAACTGTTTTTT	CASTKGDPGLDEKLFF
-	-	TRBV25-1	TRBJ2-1	TGTGCCAGCGGCCGTGGGGGATACAATGAGCAGTTCTTC	CASGRGGYNEQFF
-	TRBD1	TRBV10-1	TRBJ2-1	TGCGCCAGCAGTGGAGGGACAGGGGGTTTCATTAGCCCCAATGAGCAGTTCTTC	CASSGGTGGFISPNEQFF
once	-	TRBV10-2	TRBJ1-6	TGCGCCAGCAGCGATGGGCTGGGAGGGTCTAGCTTAAATTCACCCCTCCACTTT	CASSDGLGGSSLNSPLHF
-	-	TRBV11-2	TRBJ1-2	TGTGCCAGCAGTTCCCAAACCGGGACATCCTATGGCTACACCTTC	CASSSQTGTSYGYTF